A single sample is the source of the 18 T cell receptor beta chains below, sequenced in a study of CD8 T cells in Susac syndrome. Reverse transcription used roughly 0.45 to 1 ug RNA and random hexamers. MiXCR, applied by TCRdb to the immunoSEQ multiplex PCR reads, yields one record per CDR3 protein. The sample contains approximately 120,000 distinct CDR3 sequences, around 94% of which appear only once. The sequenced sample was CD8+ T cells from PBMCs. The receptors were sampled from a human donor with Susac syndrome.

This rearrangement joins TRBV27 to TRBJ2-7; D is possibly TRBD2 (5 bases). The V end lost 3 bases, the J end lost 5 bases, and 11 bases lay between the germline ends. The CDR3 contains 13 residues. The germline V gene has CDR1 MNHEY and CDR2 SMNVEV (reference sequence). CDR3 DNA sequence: TGTGCCAGCAGTTTTGGGAGCACCAACGAGCAGTACTTC. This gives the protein CASSFGSTNEQYF.

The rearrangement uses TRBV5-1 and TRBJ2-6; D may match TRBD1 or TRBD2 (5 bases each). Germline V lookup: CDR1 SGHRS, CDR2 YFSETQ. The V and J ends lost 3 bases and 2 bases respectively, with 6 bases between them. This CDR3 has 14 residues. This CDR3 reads CASSWGTGANVLTF. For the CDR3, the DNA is TGCGCCAGCAGCTGGGGGACTGGGGCCAACGTCCTGACTTTC. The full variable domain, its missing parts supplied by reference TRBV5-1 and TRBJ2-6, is KAGVTQTPRYLIKTRGQQVTLSCSPISGHRSVSWYQQTPGQGLQFLFEYFSETQRNKGNFPGRFSGRQFSNSRSEMNVSTLELGDSALYLCASSWGTGANVLTFGAGSRLTVL.

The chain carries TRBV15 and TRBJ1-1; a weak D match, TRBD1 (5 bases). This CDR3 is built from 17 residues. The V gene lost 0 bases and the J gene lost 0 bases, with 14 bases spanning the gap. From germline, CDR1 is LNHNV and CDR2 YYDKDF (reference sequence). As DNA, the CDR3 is TGTGCCACCAGCAGAGACGGGGACGGTTACATGAACACTGAAGCTTTCTTT. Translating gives CATSRDGDGYMNTEAFF.

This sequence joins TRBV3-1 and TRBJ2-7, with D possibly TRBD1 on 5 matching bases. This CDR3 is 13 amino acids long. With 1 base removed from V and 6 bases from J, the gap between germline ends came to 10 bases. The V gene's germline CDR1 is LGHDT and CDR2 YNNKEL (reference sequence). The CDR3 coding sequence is TGTGCCAGCAGCCAAGTTCAAGGGGCCGAGCAGTACTTC. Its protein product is CASSQVQGAEQYF.

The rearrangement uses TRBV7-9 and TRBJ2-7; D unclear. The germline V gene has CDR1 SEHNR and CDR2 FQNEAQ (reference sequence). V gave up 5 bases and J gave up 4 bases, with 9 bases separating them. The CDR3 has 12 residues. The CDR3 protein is CASSTHRYEQYF. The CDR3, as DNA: TGTGCCAGCAGCACTCATAGATACGAGCAGTACTTC.

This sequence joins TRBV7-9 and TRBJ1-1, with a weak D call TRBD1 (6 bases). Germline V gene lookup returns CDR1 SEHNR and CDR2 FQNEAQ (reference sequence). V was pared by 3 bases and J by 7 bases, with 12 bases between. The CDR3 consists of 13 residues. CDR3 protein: CASSFSGTLEAFF. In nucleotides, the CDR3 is TGTGCCAGCAGCTTCTCCGGGACACTTGAAGCTTTCTTT.

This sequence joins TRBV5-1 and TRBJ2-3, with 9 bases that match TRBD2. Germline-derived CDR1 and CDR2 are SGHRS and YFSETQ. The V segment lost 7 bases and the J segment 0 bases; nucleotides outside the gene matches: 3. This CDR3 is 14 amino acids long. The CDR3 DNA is TGCGCCAGCTTTACTAGCGGGAGCACAGATACGCAGTATTTT. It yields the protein CASFTSGSTDTQYF.

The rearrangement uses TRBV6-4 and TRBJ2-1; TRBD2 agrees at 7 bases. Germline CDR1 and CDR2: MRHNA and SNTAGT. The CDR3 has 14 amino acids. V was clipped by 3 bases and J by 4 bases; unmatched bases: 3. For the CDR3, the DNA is TGTGCCAGCAGTGAAACTAGCGAGTACAATGAGCAGTTCTTC. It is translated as CASSETSEYNEQFF.

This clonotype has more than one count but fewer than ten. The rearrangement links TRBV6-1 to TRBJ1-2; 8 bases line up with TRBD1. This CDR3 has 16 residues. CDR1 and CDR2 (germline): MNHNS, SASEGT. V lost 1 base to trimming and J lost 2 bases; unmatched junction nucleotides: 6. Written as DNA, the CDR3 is TGTGCCAGCAGTGAAGGCGCAGGACAGGGCAACTATGGCTACACCTTC. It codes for CASSEGAGQGNYGYTF.

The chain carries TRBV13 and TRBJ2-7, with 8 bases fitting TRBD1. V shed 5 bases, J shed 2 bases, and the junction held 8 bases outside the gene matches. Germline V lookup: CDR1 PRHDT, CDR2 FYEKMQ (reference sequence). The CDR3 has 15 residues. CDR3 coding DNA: TGTGCCAGCAGCAATGGGACAGGCCTCCCCTACGAGCAGTACTTC. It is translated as CASSNGTGLPYEQYF.

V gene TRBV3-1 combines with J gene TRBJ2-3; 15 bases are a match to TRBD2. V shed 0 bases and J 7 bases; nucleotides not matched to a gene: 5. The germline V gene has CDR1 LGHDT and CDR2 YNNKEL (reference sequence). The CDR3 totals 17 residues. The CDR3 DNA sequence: TGTGCCAGCAGCCAAGATGTGGGGACTAGCGGGGGGCATACGCAGTATTTT. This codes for CASSQDVGTSGGHTQYF.

The CDR3 DNA sequence: TGTGCCAGCAGCTCCAATCTAAGGGGCACCTACGAGCAGTACTTC. The encoded protein is CASSSNLRGTYEQYF. J is TRBJ2-7 and V is TRBV11-2; D possibly corresponds to TRBD1 (5 bases). With 4 bases removed from V and 2 bases from J, the gap between germline ends came to 15 bases. Per the germline V gene, CDR1 is SGHAT and CDR2 is FQNNGV. The CDR3 is made up of 15 amino acids.

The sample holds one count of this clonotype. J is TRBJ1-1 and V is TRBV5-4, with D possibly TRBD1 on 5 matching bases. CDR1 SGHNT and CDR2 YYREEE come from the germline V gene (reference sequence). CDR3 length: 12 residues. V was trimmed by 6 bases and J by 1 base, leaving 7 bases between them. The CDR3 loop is CASKDRNTEAFF. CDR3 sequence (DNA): TGTGCCAGCAAAGACAGGAACACTGAAGCTTTCTTT.

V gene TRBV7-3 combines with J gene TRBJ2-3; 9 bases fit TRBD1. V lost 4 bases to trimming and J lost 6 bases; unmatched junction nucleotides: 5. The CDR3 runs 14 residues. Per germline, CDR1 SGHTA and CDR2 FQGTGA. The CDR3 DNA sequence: TGTGCCAGCAGCTCCCCAGGGACAGGGGATACGCAGTATTTT. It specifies CASSSPGTGDTQYF.

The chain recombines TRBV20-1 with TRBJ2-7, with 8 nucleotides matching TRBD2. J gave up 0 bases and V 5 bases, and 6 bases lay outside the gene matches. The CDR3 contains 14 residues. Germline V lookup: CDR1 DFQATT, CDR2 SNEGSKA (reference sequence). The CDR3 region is CSALNSGDSYEQYF. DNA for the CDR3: TGCAGTGCTCTCAATAGCGGGGACTCCTACGAGCAGTACTTC.

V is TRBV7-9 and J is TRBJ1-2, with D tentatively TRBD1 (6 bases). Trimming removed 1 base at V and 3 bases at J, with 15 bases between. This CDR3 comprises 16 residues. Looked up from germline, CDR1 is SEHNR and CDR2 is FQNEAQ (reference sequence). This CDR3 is CASSLGPDRQYYGYTF. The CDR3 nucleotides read TGTGCCAGCAGCTTAGGGCCGGACAGACAATACTATGGCTACACCTTC.

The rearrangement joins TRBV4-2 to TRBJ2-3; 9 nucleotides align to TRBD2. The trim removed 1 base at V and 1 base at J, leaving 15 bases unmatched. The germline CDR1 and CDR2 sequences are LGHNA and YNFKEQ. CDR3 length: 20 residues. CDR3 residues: CASSQVRGRGGGLGTDTQYF. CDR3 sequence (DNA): TGTGCCAGCAGCCAAGTACGGGGGCGGGGGGGCGGTTTGGGCACAGATACGCAGTATTTT.

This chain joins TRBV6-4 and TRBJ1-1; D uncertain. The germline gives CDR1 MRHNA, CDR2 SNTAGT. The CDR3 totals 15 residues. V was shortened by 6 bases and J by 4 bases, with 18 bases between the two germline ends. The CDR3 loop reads CASSPAGGTSTEAFF. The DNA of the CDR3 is TGTGCCAGCAGCCCCGCCGGTGGTACAAGCACTGAAGCTTTCTTT.